The next 25 T cell receptor beta chains were all read from a single sample in a study of CD8 T cells in Susac syndrome (dated by TCRdb to about 2019). The library was built by means of the immunoSEQ multiplex PCR assay. RNA was extracted using the RNeasy kit, and about 0.45 to 1 ug of the RNA was reverse transcribed with random hexamers. The raw public reads went through TCRdb reprocessing: fastp at Q25, MiXCR clone calling, in-frame beta chains kept. When rows share a CDR3 protein, they turn into one entry using the most common DNA and genes. The sample includes 300,000 or so distinct CDR3 sequences, with about 90% observed a single time. The leading ten clones occupy roughly 0.059% of the sample. Sequences were obtained from CD4+ T cells from PBMCs. Receptor source: a human donor with multiple sclerosis.

The chain uses TRBV5-4 and TRBJ2-7, with 7 bases aligning to TRBD1. Germline loops: CDR1 SGHNT, CDR2 YYREEE (reference sequence). The CDR3 runs to 16 residues. Trimming took 4 bases from V and 0 from J; bases not matched to a gene: 10. Here the CDR3 DNA reads TGTGCCAGCAGCCGATCGCTCCGGGACAGCTCCTACGAGCAGTACTTC. The encoded protein is CASSRSLRDSSYEQYF.

The chain joins TRBV12-3 or TRBV12-4 to TRBJ2-4; D not resolved. This CDR3 region has 10 residues. V dropped 2 bases and J dropped 7 bases, with 0 bases sitting between them. CDR3: CASSLNIQYF. The CDR3 nucleotides read TGTGCCAGCAGTTTAAACATTCAGTACTTC.

This chain connects TRBV30 to TRBJ2-1; D unresolved. This CDR3 has 17 amino acids. In germline, CDR1 is GTSNPN, CDR2 SVGIG (reference sequence). Trimming stripped 4 bases from V and 4 bases from J, with 23 bases between. The CDR3 region is CAWTCDVAVPNYNEQFF. In DNA form, the CDR3 reads TGTGCCTGGACCTGCGACGTCGCGGTACCGAATTACAATGAGCAGTTCTTC.

The chain employs TRBV3-1 and TRBJ1-2; D unresolved. Germline CDR1 and CDR2: LGHDT and YNNKEL (reference sequence). The CDR3 runs 15 residues. With 4 bases removed from V and 5 bases from J, the gap between germline ends came to 17 bases. The DNA for the CDR3 is TGTGCCAGCAGCCCAACAAGGACCAGTCGATATGGCTACACCTTC. It is translated as CASSPTRTSRYGYTF.

The chain recombines TRBV29-1 with TRBJ2-3; D remains ambiguous. Trimming took 4 bases from V and 6 from J, leaving 11 bases between them. The germline gives CDR1 SQVTM, CDR2 ANQGSEA. This CDR3 has 12 amino acids. CDR3 sequence reads: CSVVIGSDTQYF. The CDR3 nucleotides read TGCAGCGTTGTCATCGGTTCGGATACGCAGTATTTT.

The chain is built from TRBV5-1 and TRBJ2-3; maybe TRBD2 (5 bases). V lost 0 bases to trimming and J lost 4 bases, with 9 bases between them. The CDR3 totals 14 residues. Germline loops: CDR1 SGHRS, CDR2 YFSETQ. As DNA, the CDR3 is TGCGCCAGCAGCTTGGACGGGAACCCAGATACGCAGTATTTT. Its translation is CASSLDGNPDTQYF.

This sequence joins TRBV29-1 and TRBJ2-7; no reliable D call. Germline CDR1 and CDR2: SQVTM and ANQGSEA. The CDR3 is made up of 13 amino acids. V was pared by 3 bases and J by 3 bases, with 12 bases between. The DNA for the CDR3 is TGCAGCGTTGAGACCCGAGTCGGCTACGAGCAGTACTTC. This sequence encodes CSVETRVGYEQYF.

DNA for the CDR3: TGCGCCAGCAGTGCCGAAGGGGGTAATTCACCCCTCCACTTT. This gives the protein CASSAEGGNSPLHF. The chain is built from TRBV10-2 and TRBJ1-6; D might be TRBD1 (6 bases). Trimming pared 4 bases from V and 6 bases from J, leaving 10 bases between. The CDR3 is 14 amino acids. The germline V gene encodes CDR1 WSHSY and CDR2 SAAADI.

V and J are TRBV2 and TRBJ2-1; D not resolved. Between the trimmed V and J ends, which lost 6 bases and 4 bases, there was a span of 13 bases. The CDR3 has 14 residues. Germline loops: CDR1 SNHLY, CDR2 FYNNEI. The CDR3 protein is CASRGYGAYNEQFF. DNA for the CDR3: TGTGCCAGCAGGGGGTACGGAGCATACAATGAGCAGTTCTTC.

This chain joins TRBV5-1 and TRBJ2-7; TRBD1 matches at 11 bases. V shed 3 bases, J shed 4 bases, and the junction held 6 bases outside the gene matches. CDR3 length: 15 amino acids. The germline V gene encodes CDR1 SGHRS and CDR2 YFSETQ. In DNA, the CDR3 is TGCGCCAGCAGCTCTTCCCGGGACAGGGGGTACGAGCAGTACTTC. As protein: CASSSSRDRGYEQYF.

This clonotype was detected only once. The gene calls are TRBV24-1 and TRBJ2-7, with D perhaps given as TRBD1 or TRBD2 (5 bases each). V was trimmed by 1 base and J by 5 bases, leaving 23 bases between them. The CDR3 spans 18 residues. Per the germline V gene, CDR1 is KGHDR and CDR2 is SFDVKD. CDR3 nucleotide sequence: TGTGCCACCAGTGATTTACTTACCCGGGGACCCCCGGGCGACGAGCAGTACTTC. Translating gives CATSDLLTRGPPGDEQYF.

As for this clonotype: A read error may account for a junction end that differs from germline. The rearrangement uses TRBV29-1 and TRBJ1-1; D remains ambiguous. CDR1 is SQVTM, CDR2 ANQGSEA, per germline. CDR3 length: 12 amino acids. Here the CDR3 reads CSVEKEGTLPNF. The DNA for the CDR3 is TGCAGCGTTGAAAAGGAGGGAACCCTTCCTAATTTT.

The chain combines TRBV9 with TRBJ2-7, with 10 bases that match TRBD2. The V segment lost 3 bases and the J segment 3 bases; nucleotides outside the gene matches: 6. Germline CDR1 reads SGDLS; CDR2 reads YYNGEE. The CDR3 is 15 amino acids. CDR3 in amino acids: CASSAPGTSVYEQYF. In DNA form, the CDR3 reads TGTGCCAGCAGCGCCCCTGGGACTAGCGTCTACGAGCAGTACTTC.

The V call is TRBV20-1, the J call TRBJ2-3, with 7 bases identical to TRBD2. V lost 6 bases and J lost 2; bases outside the gene matches: 11. Germline V gene sequence: CDR1 DFQATT, CDR2 SNEGSKA (reference sequence). The CDR3 is made up of 15 amino acids. CDR3: CSARSWREHTDTQYF. DNA of the CDR3: TGCAGTGCCCGATCGTGGCGGGAGCACACAGATACGCAGTATTTT.

V and J are TRBV24-1 and TRBJ2-1; D is unresolved. V shed 0 bases and J shed 10 bases, with 9 bases lying between them. The CDR3 spans 13 residues. Germline CDR1 reads KGHDR; CDR2 reads SFDVKD. CDR3 loop: CATSDLDFSEQFF. The CDR3 DNA reads as TGTGCCACCAGTGATTTGGACTTCTCCGAGCAGTTCTTC.

The chain joins TRBV7-8 to TRBJ1-1, with D uncertain. Germline V gene sequence: CDR1 SGHVS, CDR2 FQNEAQ. The V and J ends lost 1 base and 5 bases respectively, with 14 bases between them. The CDR3 is 15 residues long. The CDR3 here is CASSLVLGSGTEAFF. The CDR3 DNA reads as TGTGCCAGCAGCTTAGTCCTGGGGTCTGGAACTGAAGCTTTCTTT.

The V gene is TRBV6-2 or TRBV6-3, the J gene TRBJ2-1, with D tentatively TRBD2 (6 bases). Germline V gene data show CDR1 as MNHEY and CDR2 as SVGEGT. Trimming stripped 6 bases from V and 0 bases from J, with 15 bases between. CDR3 length: 16 amino acids. CDR3 protein: CASRRGLPSSYNEQFF. The CDR3 DNA reads TGTGCCAGCAGGCGGGGACTTCCGAGCTCCTACAATGAGCAGTTCTTC.

J is TRBJ2-7 and V is TRBV9, with TRBD1 matching 9 bases. The V gene's germline CDR1 is SGDLS and CDR2 YYNGEE. The CDR3 sequence is 15 residues long. V lost 2 bases to trimming and J lost 8 bases; unmatched junction nucleotides: 11. CDR3 sequence reads: CASSVGDRDGVKQYF. CDR3 DNA sequence: TGTGCCAGCAGCGTGGGGGACAGGGACGGCGTAAAGCAGTACTTC.

V and J are TRBV5-4 and TRBJ2-3, with D possibly called TRBD1 or TRBD2 (6 bases each). Germline CDR1 SGHNT, CDR2 YYREEE (reference sequence). The CDR3 has 15 amino acids. Trimming took off 4 bases at V and 10 bases at J, with 22 bases between the two ends. The CDR3 sequence: CASSPRWGAASPQYF. For the CDR3, the DNA is TGTGCCAGCAGCCCGAGATGGGGGGCCGCTTCGCCGCAGTATTTT.

The V gene is TRBV27, the J gene TRBJ1-2; weak D call: TRBD1 (5 bases). The CDR3 contains 14 residues. The germline V gene has CDR1 MNHEY and CDR2 SMNVEV (reference sequence). The ends were cut back, 3 bases at V and 7 bases at J, with 15 bases in the middle. The CDR3 reads CASSFGDRALGYTF. The CDR3 DNA reads as TGTGCCAGCAGTTTCGGCGACAGAGCCCTTGGCTACACCTTC.

The rearrangement links TRBV30 to TRBJ1-2; D remains unclear. V lost 0 bases to trimming and J lost 4 bases, with 9 bases between them. This CDR3 comprises 13 residues. Germline assignment: CDR1 GTSNPN and CDR2 SVGIG (reference sequence). The CDR3, as DNA: TGTGCCTGGAGTGTAATGTCGAGCTATGGCTACACCTTC. Translating it yields CAWSVMSSYGYTF.

CDR3 nucleotides: TGTGCCAGCAGCGAACCGGGACCCAGATACAATGAGCAGTTCTTC. It encodes CASSEPGPRYNEQFF. V is TRBV13 and J is TRBJ2-1; D might be TRBD1 or TRBD2, each matching 5 bases. Germline CDR1 reads PRHDT; CDR2 reads FYEKMQ (reference sequence). The CDR3 spans 15 residues. V was shortened by 5 bases and J by 4 bases, with 15 bases between the two germline ends.

The rearrangement links TRBV6-6 to TRBJ2-5; a weak D match, TRBD2 (6 bases). V was clipped by 5 bases and J by 5 bases, with 21 bases between them. Germline V gives CDR1 MNHNY, CDR2 SVGAGI (reference sequence). The CDR3 is 16 amino acids. The CDR3 DNA is TGTGCCAGCAGTCCTTCCCTCGGGACTCGACTCGAGACCCAGTACTTC. It specifies CASSPSLGTRLETQYF.

This sequence joins TRBV11-2 and TRBJ2-7; D is perhaps TRBD2 (6 bases). Per germline, CDR1 SGHAT and CDR2 FQNNGV. The V gene lost 1 base and the J gene lost 2 bases, with 12 bases spanning the gap. This CDR3 comprises 15 residues. CDR3 sequence reads: CASSLALRDPYEQYF. In nucleotides, the CDR3 is TGTGCCAGCAGCTTAGCTCTGCGGGACCCCTACGAGCAGTACTTC.

The chain combines TRBV4-1 with TRBJ2-1; no clear D. The V gene's germline CDR1 is MGHRA and CDR2 YSYEKL. The V end lost 2 bases, the J end lost 4 bases, and 9 bases lay between the germline ends. The CDR3 spans 14 residues. Here the CDR3 DNA reads TGCGCCAGCAGCCAACCTGACTCTTACAATGAGCAGTTCTTC. Translating gives CASSQPDSYNEQFF.